This is a list of T cell receptor beta chains from one sample in a study of T cell repertoires in cytomegalovirus infection. TCRdb ran MiXCR on the reads and lists one entry per CDR3 protein. The data hold about 24,000 distinct CDR3 sequences, with approximately 22% observed a single time. Their recognized antigens are unknown. The starting material was CD8+ T cells from cultured PBMCs, obtained from culture after CMV antigen stimulation. These receptors were collected from a human donor in good health (CMV status not recorded). Some clones in this sample may be carry-over from other donors' samples. Each CDR3 is given with its conserved first and last residue. A D gene is named only where the DNA matches it firmly.

d_call: -
v_call: TRBV20-1
cdr3_aa: CSARDGYSYEQYF

d_call: TRBD1
v_call: TRBV20-1
cdr3_aa: CSARRMTGGDYNEQFF

d_call: -
v_call: TRBV7-8
cdr3_aa: CASSLGNLADLQETQYF

d_call: -
v_call: TRBV20-1
cdr3_aa: CSARGLTISDTQYF

d_call: -
v_call: TRBV11-2
cdr3_aa: CASCSGYEQYF

d_call: -
v_call: TRBV5-1
cdr3_aa: CASSLASDTQYF

d_call: -
v_call: TRBV25-1
cdr3_aa: CASSEYARGFRDTQYF

d_call: TRBD2
v_call: TRBV5-1
cdr3_aa: CARRLAGGRKPPPSTDTQYF

d_call: TRBD2
v_call: TRBV7-2
cdr3_aa: CASSLALGRGSVQYF

d_call: -
v_call: TRBV3-1
cdr3_aa: CASSQSRGANTGELFF

d_call: -
v_call: TRBV5-4
cdr3_aa: CASSSHQGGNTEAFF

d_call: TRBD1
v_call: TRBV20-1
cdr3_aa: CSAREFRQGGWETQYF

d_call: TRBD2
v_call: TRBV4-1
cdr3_aa: CASSQVLAGVSEQYF

d_call: -
v_call: TRBV12-3/TRBV12-4
cdr3_aa: CASTLGGGYTGELFF

d_call: TRBD1
v_call: TRBV12-5
cdr3_aa: CASGDRVRDTEAFF

d_call: -
v_call: TRBV27
cdr3_aa: CASSLSVASQETQYF

d_call: -
v_call: TRBV20-1
cdr3_aa: CSARDKETLRETQYF

d_call: -
v_call: TRBV28
cdr3_aa: CASSLTGDGQETQYF

d_call: -
v_call: TRBV6-6
cdr3_aa: CASRPLSHSNQPQHF

d_call: -
v_call: TRBV10-3
cdr3_aa: CAITPGPKVSFGYTF

d_call: -
v_call: TRBV19
cdr3_aa: CASSIDGLWGATNTGELFF

d_call: -
v_call: TRBV14
cdr3_aa: CASSQVRGAPSGYTF

d_call: TRBD1
v_call: TRBV10-3
cdr3_aa: CAISESTGLRVSPLHF

d_call: -
v_call: TRBV4-1
cdr3_aa: CASSQVRPGNTEAFF

d_call: -
v_call: TRBV19
cdr3_aa: CASSIGYGYTF

d_call: TRBD1
v_call: TRBV6-4
cdr3_aa: CASSFDRDANYGYTF

d_call: -
v_call: TRBV4-1
cdr3_aa: CASSRQRGTRVSEKLFF

d_call: -
v_call: TRBV12-3/TRBV12-4
cdr3_aa: CASSRRREDTEAFF

d_call: -
v_call: TRBV27
cdr3_aa: CASSPRFQETQYF

d_call: TRBD2
v_call: TRBV10-3
cdr3_aa: CAISQRGDYNEQFF

d_call: -
v_call: TRBV7-6
cdr3_aa: CASSGGVGAQPQYF

d_call: TRBD1
v_call: TRBV5-1
cdr3_aa: CASRPGQGTTEAFF

d_call: -
v_call: TRBV6-1
cdr3_aa: CASSEEVDGSAYNEQFF

d_call: -
v_call: TRBV12-5
cdr3_aa: CASGFSLEDGTGTGELFF

d_call: TRBD2
v_call: TRBV7-9
cdr3_aa: CASSLNQRGLTDTQYF

d_call: -
v_call: TRBV4-1
cdr3_aa: CASSQTGGYTF

d_call: -
v_call: TRBV12-3/TRBV12-4
cdr3_aa: CASSLGARGNSPLHF

d_call: -
v_call: TRBV7-2
cdr3_aa: CASSFSRTAGNTIYF

d_call: -
v_call: TRBV6-1
cdr3_aa: CASSPDSSYEQYF